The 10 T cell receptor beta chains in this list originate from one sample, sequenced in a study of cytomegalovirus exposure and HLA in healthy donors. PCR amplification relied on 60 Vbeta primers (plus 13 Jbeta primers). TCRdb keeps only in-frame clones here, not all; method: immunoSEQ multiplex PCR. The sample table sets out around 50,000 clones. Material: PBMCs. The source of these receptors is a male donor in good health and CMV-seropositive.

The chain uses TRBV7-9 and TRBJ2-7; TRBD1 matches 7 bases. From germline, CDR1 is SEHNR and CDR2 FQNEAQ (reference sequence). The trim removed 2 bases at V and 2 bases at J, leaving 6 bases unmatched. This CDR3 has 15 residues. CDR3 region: CASSLWGTVPYEQYF. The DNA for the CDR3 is TGTGCCAGCAGCTTATGGGGGACAGTTCCCTACGAGCAGTACTTC.

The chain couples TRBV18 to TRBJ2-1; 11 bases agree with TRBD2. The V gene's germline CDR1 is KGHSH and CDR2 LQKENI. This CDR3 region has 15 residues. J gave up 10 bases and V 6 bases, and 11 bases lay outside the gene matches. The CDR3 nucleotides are TGTGCCAGCTCGCCGGGAATAGCGGGGGGGCAAGAGCAGTTCTTC. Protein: CASSPGIAGGQEQFF.

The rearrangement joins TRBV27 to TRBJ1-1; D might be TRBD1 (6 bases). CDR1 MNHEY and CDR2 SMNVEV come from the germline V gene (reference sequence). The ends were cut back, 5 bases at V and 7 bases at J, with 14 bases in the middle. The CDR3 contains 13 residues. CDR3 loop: CASSNRAVGEAFF. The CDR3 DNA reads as TGTGCCAGCAGTAACAGGGCCGTGGGTGAAGCTTTCTTT.

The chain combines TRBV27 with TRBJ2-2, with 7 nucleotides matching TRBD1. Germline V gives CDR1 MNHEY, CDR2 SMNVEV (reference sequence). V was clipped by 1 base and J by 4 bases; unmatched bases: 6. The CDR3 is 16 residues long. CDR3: CASSLLGTEITGELFF. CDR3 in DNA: TGTGCCAGCAGTTTATTGGGGACAGAGATCACCGGGGAGCTGTTTTTT.

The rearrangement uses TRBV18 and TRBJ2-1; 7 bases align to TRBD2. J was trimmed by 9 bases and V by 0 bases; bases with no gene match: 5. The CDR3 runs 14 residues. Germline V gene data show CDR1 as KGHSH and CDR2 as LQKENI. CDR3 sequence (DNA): TGTGCCAGCTCACCACCGGGATCTAGCGGTGAGCAGTTCTTC. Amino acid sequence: CASSPPGSSGEQFF.

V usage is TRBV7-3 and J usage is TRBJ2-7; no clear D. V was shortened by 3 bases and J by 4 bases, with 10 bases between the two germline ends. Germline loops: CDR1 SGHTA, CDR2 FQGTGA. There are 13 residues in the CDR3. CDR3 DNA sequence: TGTGCCAGCAGCTTCCAGTCGGGTTACGAGCAGTACTTC. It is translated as CASSFQSGYEQYF.

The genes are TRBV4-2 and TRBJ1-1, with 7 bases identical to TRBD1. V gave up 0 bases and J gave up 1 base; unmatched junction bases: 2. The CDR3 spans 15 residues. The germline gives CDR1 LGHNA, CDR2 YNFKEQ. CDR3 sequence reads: CASSQDTGENTEAFF. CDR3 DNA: TGTGCCAGCAGCCAAGATACAGGGGAGAACACTGAAGCTTTCTTT.

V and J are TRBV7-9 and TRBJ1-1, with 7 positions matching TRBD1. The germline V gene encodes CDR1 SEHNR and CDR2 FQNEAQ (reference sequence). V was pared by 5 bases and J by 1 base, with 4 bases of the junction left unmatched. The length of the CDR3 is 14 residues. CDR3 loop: CASSPQGGNTEAFF. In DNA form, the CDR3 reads TGTGCCAGCAGCCCCCAGGGGGGGAACACTGAAGCTTTCTTT.

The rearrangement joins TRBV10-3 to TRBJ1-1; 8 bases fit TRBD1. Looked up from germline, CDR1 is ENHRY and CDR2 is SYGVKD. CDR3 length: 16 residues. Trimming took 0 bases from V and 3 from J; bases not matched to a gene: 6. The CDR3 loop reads CAISESSGGADTEAFF. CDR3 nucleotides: TGTGCCATCAGTGAGTCATCAGGGGGCGCGGACACTGAAGCTTTCTTT.

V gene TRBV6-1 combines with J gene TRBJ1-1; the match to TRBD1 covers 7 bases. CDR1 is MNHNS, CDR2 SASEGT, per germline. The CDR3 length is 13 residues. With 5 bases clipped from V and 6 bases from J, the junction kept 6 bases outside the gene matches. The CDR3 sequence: CASSTMTGSEAFF. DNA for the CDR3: TGTGCCAGCAGTACTATGACAGGGTCTGAAGCTTTCTTT.